A single sample is the source of the 20 T cell receptor beta chains below, sequenced in a study of shared clonotypes between healthy human individuals. Profiling relied on immunoSEQ multiplex PCR, and the TCRdb table lists in-frame clones only, not all of them. Counted here are approximately 940,000 clones, about three quarters occurring once; the ten biggest clones make up nearly 1.5%. Material for sequencing was memory CD4+ T cells sorted from blood. The sample's subset: CD45RA-negative fraction. These receptors originate from a man aged 18 to 30 in good health.

The sample holds one count of this clone. The chain employs TRBV27 and TRBJ2-2; the D call may be TRBD1 or TRBD2 (5 bases each). Deletions cut 3 bases from V and 2 bases from J, with 7 bases between. This CDR3 region has 14 residues. Germline CDR1 MNHEY, CDR2 SMNVEV (reference sequence). CDR3 region: CASSFGANTGELFF. DNA of the CDR3: TGTGCCAGCAGTTTCGGGGCAAACACCGGGGAGCTGTTTTTT.

Worth noting for this clone: Within the sample, other DNA sequences also encode this same CDR3. The chain recombines TRBV6-1 with TRBJ1-2; 12 nucleotides align to TRBD1. The CDR3 spans 14 residues. Germline CDR1 MNHNS, CDR2 SASEGT. V lost 6 bases, J lost 5 bases, and 4 bases stayed unmatched. The CDR3 bases are TGTGCCAGCAGGGGACAGGGGGCTGGGTATGGCTACACCTTC. It is translated as CASRGQGAGYGYTF.

In its sample, this clone was seen a few times. This chain joins TRBV6-6 and TRBJ1-2, with 9 nucleotides matching TRBD1. With 10 bases clipped from V and 5 bases from J, the junction kept 17 bases outside the gene matches. The CDR3 spans 16 residues. Germline V gene data show CDR1 as MNHNY and CDR2 as SVGAGI (reference sequence). Here the CDR3 reads CATLKPGQGERYGYTF. DNA of the CDR3: TGTGCCACCCTCAAACCGGGACAGGGCGAACGATATGGCTACACCTTC.

This chain joins TRBV21-1 and TRBJ2-1; the listed D gene, TRBD2, was not tested against the DNA. TRBV21-1 is noted as a pseudogene. The CDR3 consists of 18 residues. The CDR3 protein is CASSKVLAGGGKNNEQFF. The CDR3 nucleotides read TGTGCCAGCAGCAAAGTGCTAGCGGGGGGCGGAAAAAACAATGAGCAGTTCTTC.

This chain joins TRBV27 and TRBJ2-1; D tentatively reads TRBD1 or TRBD2 (5 bases each). The CDR3 loop spans 15 amino acids. V was pared by 7 bases and J by 0 bases, with 13 bases between. CDR1 is MNHEY and CDR2 is SMNVEV in the germline V gene (reference sequence). The CDR3 DNA follows: TGTGCCAGCACGTTGAGGGGCGGCTCCTACAATGAGCAGTTCTTC. Translating gives CASTLRGGSYNEQFF.

The chain recombines TRBV19 with TRBJ2-1, with 10 bases aligning to TRBD2. Germline values: CDR1 LNHDA, CDR2 SQIVND (reference sequence). J was trimmed by 12 bases and V by 1 base; bases with no gene match: 9. The CDR3 is made up of 15 amino acids. The CDR3 spells CASSIGGLAGERQFF. The CDR3 DNA sequence: TGTGCCAGTAGTATAGGAGGGCTAGCGGGAGAGCGGCAGTTCTTC.

The chain is built from TRBV25-1 and TRBJ1-1; unclear D gene. With 6 bases removed from V and 1 base from J, the gap between germline ends came to 15 bases. Looked up from germline, CDR1 is MGHDK and CDR2 is SYGVNS. The CDR3 consists of 15 residues. The CDR3 sequence: CASRSHDTRNTEAFF. The DNA of the CDR3 is TGTGCCAGCAGGTCCCATGACACAAGGAACACTGAAGCTTTCTTT.

The chain joins TRBV11-2 to TRBJ2-1, with D possibly called TRBD1 or TRBD2 (5 bases each). Looked up from germline, CDR1 is SGHAT and CDR2 is FQNNGV. CDR3 length: 14 amino acids. V shed 5 bases and J shed 5 bases, with 13 bases lying between them. The CDR3 DNA reads TGTGCCAGCAGCCTCAGAGGGACCCACAATGAGCAGTTCTTC. Its protein is CASSLRGTHNEQFF.

As to this clone: Other DNA sequences in the sample encode the same CDR3. The V gene is TRBV28, the J gene TRBJ1-6; possibly TRBD1 for D (5 bases). The germline CDR1 and CDR2 sequences are MDHEN and SYDVKM. This CDR3 has 15 amino acids. The V end was cut by 6 bases, the J end by 5 bases, with 14 bases between. DNA of the CDR3: TGTGCCAGCAGCCCCCGGGACCGAGATAATTCACCCCTCCACTTT. It yields the protein CASSPRDRDNSPLHF. The full variable domain, in which reference TRBV28 and TRBJ1-6 provide the parts outside the CDR3, is DVKVTQSSRYLVKRTGEKVFLECVQDMDHENMFWYRQDPGLGLRLIYFSYDVKMKEKGDIPEGYSVSREKKERFSLILESASTNQTSMYLCASSPRDRDNSPLHFGNGTRLTVT.

The chain recombines TRBV5-4 with TRBJ1-4; possible D gene TRBD1, 5 bases. The germline gives CDR1 SGHNT, CDR2 YYREEE (reference sequence). V was trimmed by 4 bases and J by 5 bases, leaving 18 bases between them. The CDR3 loop spans 16 amino acids. CDR3 protein: CASSPRAGTPNEKLFF. CDR3 DNA: TGTGCCAGCAGCCCCCGGGCCGGGACCCCAAATGAAAAACTGTTTTTT.

The rearrangement uses TRBV6-1 and TRBJ2-7; the match to TRBD1 covers 7 bases. The CDR3 loop spans 14 amino acids. V dropped 6 bases and J dropped 6; count of bases not matched to a gene: 11. Germline V lookup: CDR1 MNHNS, CDR2 SASEGT. The CDR3 reads CASRTGQGDGEQYF. In nucleotides, the CDR3 is TGTGCCAGCAGGACTGGGCAGGGGGACGGCGAGCAGTACTTC.

The chain joins TRBV6-5 to TRBJ2-2, with 10 bases fitting TRBD1. CDR1 and CDR2 from the germline V gene are MNHEY and SVGAGI. J gave up 6 bases and V 5 bases, and 6 bases lay outside the gene matches. The CDR3 is 15 residues long. The CDR3 DNA reads as TGTGCCAGCAGTGCCGACAGGGGGCCGTCCGGGGAGCTGTTTTTT. Its protein product is CASSADRGPSGELFF.

The gene calls are TRBV7-8 and TRBJ1-1, with D possibly TRBD1 on 5 matching bases. This CDR3 has 16 amino acids. Trimming left V 2 bases short and J 1 base short, with 14 bases between. Germline assignment: CDR1 SGHVS and CDR2 FQNEAQ. CDR3 amino acids: CASSLTGGGRNTEAFF. The DNA of the CDR3 is TGTGCCAGCAGCTTAACGGGCGGGGGGAGGAACACTGAAGCTTTCTTT. The full variable domain, in which reference TRBV7-8 and TRBJ1-1 provide the parts outside the CDR3, is GAGVSQSPRYKVAKRGQDVALRCDPISGHVSLFWYQQALGQGPEFLTYFQNEAQLDKSGLPSDRFFAERPEGSVSTLKIQRTQQEDSAVYLCASSLTGGGRNTEAFFGQGTRLTVV.

This rearrangement joins TRBV6-8 to TRBJ2-1, with TRBD2 matching over 7 bases. The V gene's germline CDR1 is MNHGY and CDR2 SAAAGT. The CDR3 is made up of 15 amino acids. Trimming at V came to 0 bases and at J to 4 bases, leaving 3 bases not matched to a gene. Here the CDR3 DNA reads TGTGCCAGCAGTTACTCCTCCGGGGGGTACAATGAGCAGTTCTTC. It translates to CASSYSSGGYNEQFF.

The chain joins TRBV30 to TRBJ2-4; a weak D match, TRBD1 (5 bases). CDR1 is GTSNPN, CDR2 SVGIG, per germline (reference sequence). This CDR3 has 12 residues. Trimming removed 3 bases at V and 9 bases at J, with 12 bases between. CDR3: CAWRPGWGIQYF. The CDR3 DNA is TGTGCCTGGAGGCCAGGGTGGGGCATTCAGTACTTC.

This chain uses TRBV5-4 with TRBJ1-2; tentative D call: TRBD1 (6 bases). Germline CDR1 and CDR2: SGHNT and YYREEE (reference sequence). Trimming took off 4 bases at V and 8 bases at J, with 18 bases between the two ends. The CDR3 spans 14 residues. The CDR3: CASSPRDMGWGYTF. The CDR3, as DNA: TGTGCCAGCAGCCCCAGGGACATGGGCTGGGGCTACACCTTC.

Details on this clone: Other nucleotide sequences in the sample specify the same CDR3. The chain carries TRBV5-1 and TRBJ2-3, with 8 bases lining up with TRBD1. J gave up 3 bases and V 6 bases, and 3 bases lay outside the gene matches. Germline V gene lookup returns CDR1 SGHRS and CDR2 YFSETQ. The CDR3 consists of 13 residues. The CDR3 DNA sequence: TGCGCCAGCACCGGACAGGGAACAGATACGCAGTATTTT. Protein sequence: CASTGQGTDTQYF. Drawing the rest from reference TRBV5-1 and TRBJ2-3, the complete variable domain is KAGVTQTPRYLIKTRGQQVTLSCSPISGHRSVSWYQQTPGQGLQFLFEYFSETQRNKGNFPGRFSGRQFSNSRSEMNVSTLELGDSALYLCASTGQGTDTQYFGPGTRLTVL.

The rearrangement uses TRBV4-3 and TRBJ2-4; TRBD2 is a possible D gene (6 bases). The germline V gene has CDR1 LGHNA and CDR2 YSLEER. This CDR3 is built from 14 residues. The V gene lost 6 bases and the J gene lost 8 bases, with 17 bases spanning the gap. The CDR3 spells CASSPTSRSDIQYF. The CDR3, as DNA: TGCGCCAGCAGTCCGACTAGTCGGTCTGACATTCAGTACTTC.

This chain connects TRBV11-2 to TRBJ2-5; 9 bases match TRBD1. The CDR3 covers 17 residues. J was trimmed by 5 bases and V by 3 bases; bases with no gene match: 13. CDR1 SGHAT and CDR2 FQNNGV come from the germline V gene. The CDR3 sequence: CASSLGFGTGLGETQYF. In nucleotides, the CDR3 is TGTGCCAGCAGCTTGGGTTTCGGGACAGGGTTGGGGGAGACCCAGTACTTC.

This clone has just a few counts. The gene calls are TRBV30 and TRBJ2-1, with 8 nucleotides matching TRBD2. J gave up 4 bases and V 4 bases, and 6 bases lay outside the gene matches. The CDR3 sequence is 14 residues long. CDR1 GTSNPN and CDR2 SVGIG come from the germline V gene (reference sequence). The CDR3 loop is CAWTEVAGYNEQFF. The CDR3, as DNA: TGTGCCTGGACGGAGGTAGCGGGGTACAATGAGCAGTTCTTC.